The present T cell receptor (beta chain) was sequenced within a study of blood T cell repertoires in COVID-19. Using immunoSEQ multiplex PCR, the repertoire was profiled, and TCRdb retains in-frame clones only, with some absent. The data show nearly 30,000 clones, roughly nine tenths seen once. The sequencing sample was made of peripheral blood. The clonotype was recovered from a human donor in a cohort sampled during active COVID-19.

This CDR3 reads CASSLETAYGYTF. The CDR3 nucleotides read TGCGCCAGCAGCTTGGAGACAGCCTATGGCTACACCTTC. The chain is built from TRBV5-1 and TRBJ1-2, with D perhaps TRBD1 (5 bases). CDR1 SGHRS and CDR2 YFSETQ come from the germline V gene. The CDR3 extends over 13 amino acids. Trimming removed 0 bases from V and 4 bases from J, with 7 bases in between.